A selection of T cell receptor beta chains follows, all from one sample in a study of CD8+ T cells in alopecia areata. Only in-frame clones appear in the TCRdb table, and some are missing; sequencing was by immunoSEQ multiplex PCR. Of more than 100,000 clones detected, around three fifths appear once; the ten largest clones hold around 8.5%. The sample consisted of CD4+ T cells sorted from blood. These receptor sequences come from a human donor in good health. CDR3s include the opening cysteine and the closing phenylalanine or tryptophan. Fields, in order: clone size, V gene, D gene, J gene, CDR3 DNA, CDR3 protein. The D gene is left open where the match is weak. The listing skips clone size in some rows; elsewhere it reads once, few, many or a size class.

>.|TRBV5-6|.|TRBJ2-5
TGTGCCAGCAGCTTGGTGACTTCCCAAGAGACCCAGTACTTC
CASSLVTSQETQYF
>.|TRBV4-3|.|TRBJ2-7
TGCGCCAGCAGCCGCCTTTGGGGGGCTCCCGGCGAGCAGTACTTC
CASSRLWGAPGEQYF
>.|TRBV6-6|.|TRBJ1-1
TGTGCCAGCAGTGCCAGGGTCATGAACACTGAAGCTTTCTTT
CASSARVMNTEAFF
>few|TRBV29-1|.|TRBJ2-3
TGCAGCGTTGAAGAGCAGGGTCCCTATACGCAGTATTTT
CSVEEQGPYTQYF
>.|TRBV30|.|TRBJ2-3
TGTGCCTGGAGTAGGGGGAGGGCAGATACGCAGTATTTT
CAWSRGRADTQYF
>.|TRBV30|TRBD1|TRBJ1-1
TGTGCCTGGAACAGGGGGTCGTACACTGAAGCTTTCTTT
CAWNRGSYTEAFF
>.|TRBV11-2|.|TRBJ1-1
TGTGCCAGCAGCTTAGTGGTTGTCACTGAAGCTTTCTTT
CASSLVVVTEAFF
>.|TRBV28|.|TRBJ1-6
TGTGCCAGCAGTTTATGGGTGGGGGGTAATTCACCCCTCCACTTT
CASSLWVGGNSPLHF
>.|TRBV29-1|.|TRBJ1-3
TGCAGCGCCCGGGCCCCCGGAAACACCATATATTTT
CSARAPGNTIYF
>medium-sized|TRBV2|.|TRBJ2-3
TGTGCCAGCGGCTATGGAGATACGCAGTATTTT
CASGYGDTQYF